This T cell receptor (beta chain) was identified in a study of post-analysis software for immune sequencing data. About the research overall: Relapsing-remitting, secondary progressive and progressive-relapsing multiple sclerosis were all included among the disease courses.

Comments on this clonotype: The antigen is not known.

CDR1 is MGHDK, CDR2 SYGVNS, per germline. V was shortened by 3 bases and J by 7 bases, with 12 bases between the two germline ends. The CDR3 loop spans 13 amino acids. Prepared TCR beta cDNA libraries contained unique molecular identifiers. Input populations of roughly 0.95 to 10 million T cells gave rise to roughly 500,000 cDNA molecules. A single record per CDR3 protein comes from TCRdb applying MiXCR to the PCR reads. The sample lists hundreds of thousands of distinct CDR3 sequences, approximately 53% occurring once. Regarding the study as a whole: Analysis by F measure revealed that same-batch samples clustered strongly together. Significantly decreased normalized Chao1 diversity was recorded for multiple sclerosis patients relative to controls. TRBV5-6, TRBV5-1 and TRBV20-1 belonged to a set of roughly 5 TRBV segments that were more frequent in patients than controls.

The chain combines TRBV25-1 with TRBJ2-5; unclear D gene. The sample consisted of blood. The TCR originated in a girl aged 5 to 17 with multiple sclerosis. For the CDR3, the DNA is TGTGCCAGCAGTGAGGCTATTAAGGGGACCCAGTACTTC. Its protein product is CASSEAIKGTQYF.